The T cell receptor beta chain described here comes from a study of identical twins. Study outcomes and limitations: Models predicted too little out-of-frame TCR alpha sharing in monozygotic twins.

In every case, the donor was a healthy Caucasian. This clonotype appeared many times. Its antigen is as yet unknown. Using its own MiXCR run on the 5' RACE reads, TCRdb lists one record per CDR3 protein. Here the sample spans 570,000 or so distinct CDR3 sequences, 9.6% being singletons. The CDR3 runs to 13 residues. Trimming removed 3 bases from V and 5 bases from J, with 7 bases in between. This sample also belongs to another study, concerning yellow fever vaccine responses in identical twins. From that paper: Twins showed a vaccine T cell response that reportedly seemed partly convergent, partly personalized.

The chain is built from TRBV12-3 or TRBV12-4 and TRBJ2-2; no reliable D call. The sample taken for sequencing was PBMCs. This TCR derives from a woman younger than 30 in good health. CDR3: CASSFRPTGELFF. The CDR3 DNA reads as TGTGCCAGCAGTTTTCGGCCGACCGGGGAGCTGTTTTTT.